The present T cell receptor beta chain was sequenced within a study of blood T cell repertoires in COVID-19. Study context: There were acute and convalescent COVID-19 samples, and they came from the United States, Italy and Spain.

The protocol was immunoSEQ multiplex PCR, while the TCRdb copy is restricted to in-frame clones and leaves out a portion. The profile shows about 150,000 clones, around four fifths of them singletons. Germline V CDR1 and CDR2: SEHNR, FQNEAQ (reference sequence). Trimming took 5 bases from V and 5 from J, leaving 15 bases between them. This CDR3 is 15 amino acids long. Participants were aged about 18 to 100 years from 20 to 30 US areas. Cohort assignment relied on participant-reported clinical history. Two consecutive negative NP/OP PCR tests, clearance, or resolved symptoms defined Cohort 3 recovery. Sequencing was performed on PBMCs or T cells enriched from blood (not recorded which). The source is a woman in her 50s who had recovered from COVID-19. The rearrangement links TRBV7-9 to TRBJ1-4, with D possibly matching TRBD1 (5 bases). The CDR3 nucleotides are TGTGCCAGCAGCGAGTGGGGGGTGGCAAATGAAAAACTGTTTTTT. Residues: CASSEWGVANEKLFF.